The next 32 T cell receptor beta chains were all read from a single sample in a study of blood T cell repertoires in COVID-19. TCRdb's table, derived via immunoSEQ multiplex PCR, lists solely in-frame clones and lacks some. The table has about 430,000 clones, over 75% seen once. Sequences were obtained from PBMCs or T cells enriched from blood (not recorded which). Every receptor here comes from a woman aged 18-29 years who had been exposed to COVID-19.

CDR3 bases: TGTGCCAGCAGCGTCAGGGCTAACTATGGCTACACCTTC. Protein product: CASSVRANYGYTF. The chain carries TRBV5-4 and TRBJ1-2; maybe TRBD1 (5 bases). Germline-derived CDR1 and CDR2 are SGHNT and YYREEE (reference sequence). The length of the CDR3 is 13 residues. Trimming took 4 bases from V and 0 from J, leaving 7 bases between them.

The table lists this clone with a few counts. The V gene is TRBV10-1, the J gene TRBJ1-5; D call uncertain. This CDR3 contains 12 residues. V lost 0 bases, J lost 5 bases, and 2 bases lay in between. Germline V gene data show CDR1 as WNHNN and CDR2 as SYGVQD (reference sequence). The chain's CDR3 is CASSESDQPQHF. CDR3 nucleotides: TGCGCCAGCAGTGAGTCCGATCAGCCCCAGCATTTT.

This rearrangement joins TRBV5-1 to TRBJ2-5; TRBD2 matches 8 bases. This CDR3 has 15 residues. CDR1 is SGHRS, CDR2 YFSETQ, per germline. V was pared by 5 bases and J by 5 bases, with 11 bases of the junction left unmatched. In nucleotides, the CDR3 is TGCGCCAGCAGTTGGCGGGGGGACGCAGGGGAGACCCAGTACTTC. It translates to CASSWRGDAGETQYF. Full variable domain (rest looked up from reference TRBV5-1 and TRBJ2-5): KAGVTQTPRYLIKTRGQQVTLSCSPISGHRSVSWYQQTPGQGLQFLFEYFSETQRNKGNFPGRFSGRQFSNSRSEMNVSTLELGDSALYLCASSWRGDAGETQYFGPGTRLLVL.

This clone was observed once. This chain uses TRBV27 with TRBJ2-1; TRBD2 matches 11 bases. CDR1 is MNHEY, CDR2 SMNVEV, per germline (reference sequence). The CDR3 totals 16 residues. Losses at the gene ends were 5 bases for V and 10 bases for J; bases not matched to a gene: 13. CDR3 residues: CASSPTPTSGRWEQFF. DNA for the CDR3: TGTGCCAGCAGTCCCACCCCCACTAGCGGGAGATGGGAGCAGTTCTTC.

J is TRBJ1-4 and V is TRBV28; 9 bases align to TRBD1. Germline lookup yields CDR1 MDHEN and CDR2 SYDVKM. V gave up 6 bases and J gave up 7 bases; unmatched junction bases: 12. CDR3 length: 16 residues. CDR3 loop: CASRYRDREKAEKLFF. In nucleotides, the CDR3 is TGTGCCAGCAGATACCGGGACAGGGAAAAGGCTGAAAAACTGTTTTTT.

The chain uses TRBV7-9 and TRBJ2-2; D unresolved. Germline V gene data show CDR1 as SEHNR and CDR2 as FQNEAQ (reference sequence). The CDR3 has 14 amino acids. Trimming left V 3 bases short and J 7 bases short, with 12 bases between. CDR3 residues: CASSFPGFNGELFF. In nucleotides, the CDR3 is TGTGCCAGCAGCTTTCCCGGGTTTAACGGGGAGCTGTTTTTT.

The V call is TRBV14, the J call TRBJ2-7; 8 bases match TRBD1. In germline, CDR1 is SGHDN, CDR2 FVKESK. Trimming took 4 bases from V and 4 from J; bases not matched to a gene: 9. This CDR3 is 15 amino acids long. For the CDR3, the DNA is TGTGCCAGCAGCCCTTTGGGGACAGGCGGGTACGAGCAGTACTTC. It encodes CASSPLGTGGYEQYF. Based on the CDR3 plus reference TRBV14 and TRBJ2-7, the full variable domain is EAGVTQFPSHSVIEKGQTVTLRCDPISGHDNLYWYRRVMGKEIKFLLHFVKESKQDESGMPNNRFLAERTGGTYSTLKVQPAELEDSGVYFCASSPLGTGGYEQYFGPGTRLTVT.

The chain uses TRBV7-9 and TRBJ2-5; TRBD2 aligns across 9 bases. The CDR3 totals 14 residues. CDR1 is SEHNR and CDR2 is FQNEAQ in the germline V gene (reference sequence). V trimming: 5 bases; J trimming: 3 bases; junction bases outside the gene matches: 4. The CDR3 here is CASSRRTSEETQYF. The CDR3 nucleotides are TGTGCCAGCAGCCGACGGACTAGCGAAGAGACCCAGTACTTC.

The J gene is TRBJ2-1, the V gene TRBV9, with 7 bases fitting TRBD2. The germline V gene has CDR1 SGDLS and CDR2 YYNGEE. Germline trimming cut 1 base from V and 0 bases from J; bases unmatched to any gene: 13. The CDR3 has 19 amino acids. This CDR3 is CASSVTSARKFGSYNEQFF. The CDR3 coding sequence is TGTGCCAGCAGCGTAACTAGCGCTCGGAAATTCGGCTCCTACAATGAGCAGTTCTTC.

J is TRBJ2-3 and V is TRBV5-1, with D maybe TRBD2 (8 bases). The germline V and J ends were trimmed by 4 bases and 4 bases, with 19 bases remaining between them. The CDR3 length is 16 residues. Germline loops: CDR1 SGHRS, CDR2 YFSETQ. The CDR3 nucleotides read TGCGCCAGCAGCCCGGGAGGGGGCGAAGGGTCAGATACGCAGTATTTT. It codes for CASSPGGGEGSDTQYF.

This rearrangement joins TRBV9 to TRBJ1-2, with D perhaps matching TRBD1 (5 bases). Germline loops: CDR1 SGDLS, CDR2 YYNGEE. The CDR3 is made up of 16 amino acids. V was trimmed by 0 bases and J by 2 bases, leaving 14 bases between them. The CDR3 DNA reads TGTGCCAGCAGCGTAGCTCGTGACAGCTCGAACTATGGCTACACCTTC. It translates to CASSVARDSSNYGYTF.

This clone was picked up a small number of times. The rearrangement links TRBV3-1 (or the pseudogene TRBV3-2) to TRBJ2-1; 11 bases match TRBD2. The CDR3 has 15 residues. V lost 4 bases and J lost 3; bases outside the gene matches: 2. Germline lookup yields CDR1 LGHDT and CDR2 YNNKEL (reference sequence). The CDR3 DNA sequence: TGTGCCAGCAGCCGAACTAGCGGGGGCTACAATGAGCAGTTCTTC. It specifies CASSRTSGGYNEQFF.

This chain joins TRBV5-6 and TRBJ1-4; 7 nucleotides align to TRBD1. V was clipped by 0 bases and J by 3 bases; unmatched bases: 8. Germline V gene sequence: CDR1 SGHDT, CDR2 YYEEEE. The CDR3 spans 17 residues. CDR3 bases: TGTGCCAGCAGCTTGGGTCCTCCCAGGGGGGCTAATGAAAAACTGTTTTTT. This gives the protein CASSLGPPRGANEKLFF.

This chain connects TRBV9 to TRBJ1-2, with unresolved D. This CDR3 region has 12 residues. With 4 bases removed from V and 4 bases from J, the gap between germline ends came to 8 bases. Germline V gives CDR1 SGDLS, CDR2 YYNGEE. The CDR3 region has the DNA TGTGCCAGCAGCCCAGACTTCTATGGCTACACCTTC. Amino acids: CASSPDFYGYTF.

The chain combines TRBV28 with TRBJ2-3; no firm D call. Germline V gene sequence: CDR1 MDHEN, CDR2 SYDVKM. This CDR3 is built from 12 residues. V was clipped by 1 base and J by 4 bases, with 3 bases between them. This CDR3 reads CASSLSADTQYF. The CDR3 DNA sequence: TGTGCCAGCAGTTTATCGGCAGATACGCAGTATTTT. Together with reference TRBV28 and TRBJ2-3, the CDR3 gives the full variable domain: DVKVTQSSRYLVKRTGEKVFLECVQDMDHENMFWYRQDPGLGLRLIYFSYDVKMKEKGDIPEGYSVSREKKERFSLILESASTNQTSMYLCASSLSADTQYFGPGTRLTVL.

CDR3 sequence (DNA): TGTGCCAGCAGTTCGTCCGGGGAGCTGTTTTTT. Residues: CASSSSGELFF. This chain links TRBV5-5 with TRBJ2-2; D is uncertain. Between the trimmed V and J ends, which lost 5 bases and 6 bases, there was a span of 5 bases. The CDR3 extends over 11 amino acids. The germline V gene has CDR1 SGHKS and CDR2 YYEKEE (reference sequence).

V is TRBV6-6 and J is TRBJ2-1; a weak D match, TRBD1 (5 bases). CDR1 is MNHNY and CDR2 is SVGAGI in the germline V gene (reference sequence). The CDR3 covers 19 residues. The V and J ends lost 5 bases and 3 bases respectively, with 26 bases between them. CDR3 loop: CASSLTGFSPAYDYNEQFF. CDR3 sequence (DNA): TGTGCCAGCAGTCTTACAGGTTTTTCACCTGCGTACGACTACAATGAGCAGTTCTTC.

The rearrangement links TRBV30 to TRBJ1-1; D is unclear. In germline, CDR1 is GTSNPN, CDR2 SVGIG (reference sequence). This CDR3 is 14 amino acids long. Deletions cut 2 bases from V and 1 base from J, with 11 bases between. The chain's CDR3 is CAWSKEFPNTEAFF. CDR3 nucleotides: TGTGCCTGGAGTAAAGAGTTTCCGAACACTGAAGCTTTCTTT.

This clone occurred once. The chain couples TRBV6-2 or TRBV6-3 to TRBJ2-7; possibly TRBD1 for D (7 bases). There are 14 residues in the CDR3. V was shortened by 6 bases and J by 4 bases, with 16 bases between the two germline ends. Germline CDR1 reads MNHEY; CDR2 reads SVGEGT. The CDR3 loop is CASSMQQGTYEQYF. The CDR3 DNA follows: TGTGCCAGCAGCATGCAACAGGGGACTTACGAGCAGTACTTC.

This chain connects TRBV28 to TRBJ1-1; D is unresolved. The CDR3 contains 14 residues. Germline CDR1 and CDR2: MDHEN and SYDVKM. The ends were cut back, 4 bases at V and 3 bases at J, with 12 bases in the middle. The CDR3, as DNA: TGTGCCAGCAGTTACCGGGATGGGGACACTGAAGCTTTCTTT. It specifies CASSYRDGDTEAFF.

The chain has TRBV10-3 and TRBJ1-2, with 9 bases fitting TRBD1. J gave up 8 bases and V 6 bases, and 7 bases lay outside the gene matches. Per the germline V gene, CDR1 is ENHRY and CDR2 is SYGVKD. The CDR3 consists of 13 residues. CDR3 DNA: TGTGCCATCAGCTCTGGACAGGGGCGAGGCTACACCTTC. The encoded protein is CAISSGQGRGYTF.

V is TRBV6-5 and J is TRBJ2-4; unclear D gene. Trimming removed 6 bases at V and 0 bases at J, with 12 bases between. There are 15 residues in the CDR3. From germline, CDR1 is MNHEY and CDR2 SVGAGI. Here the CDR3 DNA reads TGTGCCAGCAGCCCCAGTCAGTTAGCCAAAAACATTCAGTACTTC. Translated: CASSPSQLAKNIQYF.

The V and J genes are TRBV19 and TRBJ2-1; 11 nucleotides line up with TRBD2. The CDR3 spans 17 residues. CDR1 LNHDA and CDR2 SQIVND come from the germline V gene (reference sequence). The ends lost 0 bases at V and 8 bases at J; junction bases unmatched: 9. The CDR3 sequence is CASSIDSTTSGTHEQFF. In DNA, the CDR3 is TGTGCCAGTAGTATAGATAGCACGACTAGCGGGACCCATGAGCAGTTCTTC.

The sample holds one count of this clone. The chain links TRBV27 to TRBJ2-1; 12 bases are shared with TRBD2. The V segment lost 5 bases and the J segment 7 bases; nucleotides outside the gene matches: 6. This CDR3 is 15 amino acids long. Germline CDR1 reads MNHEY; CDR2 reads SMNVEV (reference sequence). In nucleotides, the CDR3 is TGTGCCAGCAGTCGACTAGCGGGAGTTTTTAATGAGCAGTTCTTC. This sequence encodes CASSRLAGVFNEQFF.

In nucleotides, the CDR3 is TGTGCCAGCAGTTACTCCCTAGCTCAAAGGGCAGATACGCAGTATTTT. Translated, it gives CASSYSLAQRADTQYF. The V call is TRBV6-5, the J call TRBJ2-3; D might be TRBD2 (5 bases). The ends were cut back, 0 bases at V and 4 bases at J, with 14 bases in the middle. CDR3 length: 16 amino acids. CDR1 is MNHEY, CDR2 SVGAGI, per germline.

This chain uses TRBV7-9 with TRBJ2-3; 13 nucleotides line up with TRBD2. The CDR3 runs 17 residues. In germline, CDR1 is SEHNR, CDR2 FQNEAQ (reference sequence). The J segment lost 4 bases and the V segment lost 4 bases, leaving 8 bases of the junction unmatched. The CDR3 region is CASSYPGTSGMADTQYF. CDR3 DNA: TGTGCCAGCAGCTACCCCGGGACTAGCGGGATGGCAGATACGCAGTATTTT.

As DNA, the CDR3 is TGTGCCAGCAGTGACCAGGGGAGGGTTGATGGCTACACCTTC. Translation gives CASSDQGRVDGYTF. The rearrangement uses TRBV25-1 and TRBJ1-2, with D possibly being TRBD1 (6 bases). The CDR3 is made up of 14 amino acids. Trimming removed 3 bases at V and 6 bases at J, with 14 bases between. Germline V CDR1 and CDR2: MGHDK, SYGVNS.

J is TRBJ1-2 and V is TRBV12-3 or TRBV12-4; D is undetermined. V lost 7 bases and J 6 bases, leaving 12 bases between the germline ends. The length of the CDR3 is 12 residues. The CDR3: CASTPGGHGYTF. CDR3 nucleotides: TGTGCCAGCACACCCGGAGGACATGGCTACACCTTC.

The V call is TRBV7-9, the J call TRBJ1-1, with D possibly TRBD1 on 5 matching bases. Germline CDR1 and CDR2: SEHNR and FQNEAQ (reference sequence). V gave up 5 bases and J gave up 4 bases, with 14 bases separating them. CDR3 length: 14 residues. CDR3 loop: CASSIFGGITEAFF. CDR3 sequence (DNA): TGTGCCAGCAGCATTTTCGGGGGGATCACTGAAGCTTTCTTT.

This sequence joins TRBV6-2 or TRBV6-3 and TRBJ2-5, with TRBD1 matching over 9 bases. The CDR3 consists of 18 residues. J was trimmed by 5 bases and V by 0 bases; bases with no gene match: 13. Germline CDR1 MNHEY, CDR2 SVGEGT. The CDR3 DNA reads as TGTGCCAGCAGTTACTCGACACCTTTCCGGGACAGGGCCGAGACCCAGTACTTC. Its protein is CASSYSTPFRDRAETQYF.

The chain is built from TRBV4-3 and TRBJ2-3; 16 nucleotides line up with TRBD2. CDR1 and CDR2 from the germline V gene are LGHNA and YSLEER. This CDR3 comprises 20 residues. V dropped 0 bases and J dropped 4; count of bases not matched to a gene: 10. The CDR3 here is CASSQEAGTSGGVDADTQYF. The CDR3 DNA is TGCGCCAGCAGCCAAGAGGCTGGGACTAGCGGGGGGGTTGACGCAGATACGCAGTATTTT.

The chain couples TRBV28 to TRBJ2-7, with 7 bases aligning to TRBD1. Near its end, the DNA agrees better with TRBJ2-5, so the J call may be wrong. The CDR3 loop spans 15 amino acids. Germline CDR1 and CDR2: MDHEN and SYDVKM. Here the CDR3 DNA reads TGTGCCAGCAGTGGCACAGGGGCCGCGGAAGAGACCCAGTACTTC. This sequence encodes CASSGTGAAEETQYF.